This is a list of T cell receptor gamma chains from one sample in a study of Vδ1+ human thymocytes. TCRdb re-called clones from the multiplex PCR reads using CATT. The data contain 36,000 or so gamma-chain clones, around 20% of them seen just once; the ten biggest clones take up around 1.9%. Sequencing was carried out using Vdelta1+ gamma-delta thymocytes from the thymus. Receptor source: a girl less than two years old who had congenital heart surgery. CDR3s include the opening cysteine and the closing phenylalanine or tryptophan. The listing skips clone size in some rows; elsewhere it reads once, few, many or a size class.

TRGJ1/TRGJ2 | few | TRGV3 | TGTGCCACCTGGACCCTGTACTATAAGAAACTCTTT | CATWTLYYKKLF
TRGJ1/TRGJ2 | . | TRGV3 | TGTGCCACCTGGGACATCCAAGCTTATTATAAGAAACTCTTT | CATWDIQAYYKKLF
TRGJ1/TRGJ2 | few | TRGV2 | TGTGCCACCTGGGAACTTTACTATAAGAAACTCTTT | CATWELYYKKLF
TRGJ1/TRGJ2 | . | TRGV8 | TGTGCCACCGAGAGGGAGAAACTCTTT | CATEREKLF
TRGJ1/TRGJ2 | few | TRGV2 | TGTGCCACCTGGGACGGGCCTTGGGGGTATAAGAAACTCTTT | CATWDGPWGYKKLF
TRGJ1/TRGJ2 | . | TRGV8 | TGTGCCACCTGGGATGATTTCTTTAAGAAACTCTTT | CATWDDFFKKLF
TRGJ1/TRGJ2 | . | TRGV3 | TGTGCCACCTGGGACAGGCGCTGGTATAAGAAACTCTTT | CATWDRRWYKKLF
TRGJ1/TRGJ2 | . | TRGV4 | TGTGCCACCTGGGATGGGAATAGACGTAGGAAACTCTTT | CATWDGNRRRKLF
TRGJ1/TRGJ2 | once | TRGV5 | TGTGCCACCTGGGACAGGCTACTCCCACTCTTT | CATWDRLLPLF
TRGJ1/TRGJ2 | few | TRGV3 | TGTGCCACCTGGGACAGGCCGTATGTGGGTTATTATAAGAAACTCTTT | CATWDRPYVGYYKKLF
TRGJ1/TRGJ2 | few | TRGV9 | TGTGCCTTGTGGGAACAGTATTATAAGAAACTCTTT | CALWEQYYKKLF
TRGJ1/TRGJ2 | once | TRGV3 | TGTGCCACCTGGGACAACCAGGGTTATTATAAGAAACTCTTT | CATWDNQGYYKKLF
TRGJ1/TRGJ2 | . | TRGV9 | TGTGCCTTGTGGGAGTCACCGACCCTTTATTATAAGAAACTCTTT | CALWESPTLYYKKLF
TRGJP2 | . | TRGV3 | TGTGCCACCTGGGACAGGCGAGACAGTAGTGATTGGATCAAGACGTTT | CATWDRRDSSDWIKTF
TRGJ1/TRGJ2 | . | TRGV8 | TGTGCCACCTGGGATAGCCTCGATTATAAGAAACTCTTT | CATWDSLDYKKLF
TRGJ1/TRGJ2 | few | TRGV3 | TGTGCCACCTGGCCTCCGAATTATTATAAGAAACTCTTT | CATWPPNYYKKLF
TRGJ1/TRGJ2 | . | TRGV3 | TGTGCCACCTGGGGTACAGCCTTTTATTATAAGAAACTCTTT | CATWGTAFYYKKLF
TRGJ1/TRGJ2 | few | TRGV5 | TGTGCCACCTGGGACAGGCAATCTGAGAAACTCTTT | CATWDRQSEKLF
TRGJP1 | . | TRGV8 | TGTGCCACCTGGACTGGTTGGTTCAAGATATTT | CATWTGWFKIF
TRGJ1/TRGJ2 | . | TRGV2 | TGTGCCACCTGGGACGGGCCCGTCGCTCGTTATAAGAAACTCTTT | CATWDGPVARYKKLF
TRGJ1/TRGJ2 | few | TRGV8 | TGTGCCACCTGGGATGTTTCGAATTATTATAAGAAACTCTTT | CATWDVSNYYKKLF
TRGJP1 | . | TRGV4 | TGTGCCACCTGGATGCTTACCACTGGTTGGTTCAAGATATTT | CATWMLTTGWFKIF
TRGJ1/TRGJ2 | . | TRGV9 | TGTGCCTTGTGGGAGGTGCACGTTGATTATTATAAGAAACTCTTT | CALWEVHVDYYKKLF
TRGJ1/TRGJ2 | . | TRGV9 | TGTGCCTTGTGGGAGGTCACATGGAAACTCTTT | CALWEVTWKLF
TRGJ1/TRGJ2 | few | TRGV8 | TGTGCCACCTGGGATACAAGCCGGAGTTATTATAAGAAACTCTTT | CATWDTSRSYYKKLF
TRGJ1/TRGJ2 | . | TRGV9 | TGTGCCTTGTGGAAGCCCGCTGGGGGATATAAGAAACTCTTT | CALWKPAGGYKKLF
TRGJ1/TRGJ2 | few | TRGV4 | TGTGCCACCTGGAATTTTTATTATAAGAAACTCTTT | CATWNFYYKKLF
TRGJP1 | few | TRGV3 | TGTGCCACCTGGGACAGGCCGCGCCGGTTCAAGATATTT | CATWDRPRRFKIF
TRGJP2 | few | TRGV2 | TGTGCCACCTGGGACGGGCTATCAAGGGGTGATTGGATCAAGACGTTT | CATWDGLSRGDWIKTF
TRGJ1/TRGJ2 | . | TRGV2 | TGTGCCACCTGGGACGGGCCAGGGGAGAAACTCTTT | CATWDGPGEKLF
TRGJ1/TRGJ2 | . | TRGV8 | TGTGCCACCTGGGATCCCCCTTTTAAGAAACTCTTT | CATWDPPFKKLF